One sample yielded the 2 T cell receptor beta chains listed below, sequenced in a study of CD8 T cells in Susac syndrome. Random hexamers served to reverse transcribe about 0.5 to 1 ug RNA. TCRdb reprocessed the immunoSEQ multiplex PCR reads with MiXCR, giving one entry per CDR3 protein. In the table there are about 300,000 distinct CDR3 sequences, 70% to 90% of which are singletons. Sequenced material: CD8+ T cells from PBMCs. All receptors come from a human donor with multiple sclerosis.

The chain employs TRBV5-6 and TRBJ2-2; D not certain. The CDR3 totals 11 residues. V was shortened by 4 bases and J by 7 bases, with 5 bases between the two germline ends. Germline loops: CDR1 SGHDT, CDR2 YYEEEE. The CDR3 reads CASSIFGELFF. The CDR3 bases are TGTGCCAGCAGCATTTTCGGGGAGCTGTTTTTT.

V gene TRBV30 combines with J gene TRBJ1-1, with 10 bases identical to TRBD1. Unmatched junction bases numbered 15, after V lost 0 bases and J lost 5 bases. The CDR3 contains 18 residues. Germline CDR1 is GTSNPN and CDR2 is SVGIG (reference sequence). The CDR3 nucleotides are TGTGCCTGGAGTGTACTAATCCGGGACAGGGGATTAAGGACTGAAGCTTTCTTT. Residues: CAWSVLIRDRGLRTEAFF.